This entry describes one TCR beta chain. Here immunoSEQ multiplex PCR was the method, and the copy in TCRdb shows in-frame clones only, minus some. The data contain around 200,000 clones, approximately 92% of them singletons. CDR1 and CDR2 (germline): LGHNA, YNFKEQ. Trimming left V 4 bases short and J 7 bases short, with 19 bases between. This CDR3 spans 15 amino acids. This record comes from a study of T cell responses to AZD1222 COVID-19 vaccine. V gene TRBV4-2 combines with J gene TRBJ1-1; D might be TRBD1 (5 bases). The TCR comes from an adult who received the MenACWY meningococcal vaccine as a control. The starting material was peripheral blood, obtained 28 days after the second dose of the MenACWY control vaccine. The DNA of the CDR3 is TGTGCCAGCAGCCCGAACCGGGACCGGGTTTTTGAAGCTTTCTTT. Translation: CASSPNRDRVFEAFF.